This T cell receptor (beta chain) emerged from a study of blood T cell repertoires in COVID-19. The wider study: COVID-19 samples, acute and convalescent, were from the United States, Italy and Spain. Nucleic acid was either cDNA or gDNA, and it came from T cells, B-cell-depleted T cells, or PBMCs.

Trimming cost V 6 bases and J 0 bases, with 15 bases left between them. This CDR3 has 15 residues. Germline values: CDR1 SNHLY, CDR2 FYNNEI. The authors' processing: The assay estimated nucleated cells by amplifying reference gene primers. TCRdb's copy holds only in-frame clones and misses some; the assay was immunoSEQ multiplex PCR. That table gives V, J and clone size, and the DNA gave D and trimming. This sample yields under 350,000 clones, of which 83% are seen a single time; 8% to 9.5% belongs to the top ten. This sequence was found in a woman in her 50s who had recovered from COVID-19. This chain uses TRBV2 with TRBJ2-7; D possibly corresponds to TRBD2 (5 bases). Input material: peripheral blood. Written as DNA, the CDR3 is TGTGCCAGCAGGGAGAGGGTTGGGGACTCCTACGAGCAGTACTTC. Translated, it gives CASRERVGDSYEQYF.